This T cell receptor (beta chain) appears in the sequencing data of a study of T cell changes during pregnancy in multiple sclerosis (dated by TCRdb to between 2018 and 2021). With regard to the full study: The study looked at changes in the T cell repertoire across pregnancy in women with multiple sclerosis.

Turning to this clone: This receptor's antigen is unknown. No base qualities exist here, and no much larger clone lies one base off it.

CDR1 and CDR2 were assigned from the germline V gene (reference sequence) as SEHNR and FQNEAQ. Cut back by 3 bases and 3 bases, the V and J ends lie 11 bases apart. There are 14 amino acids in the CDR3, from cysteine to phenylalanine inclusive. The CDR3 DNA has 42 bases and is translated from base 1. Library preparation used the immunoSEQ multiplex PCR assay. TCRdb holds this immuneACCESS table with in-frame rearrangements only. Some clones are missing; in checked studies, unresolved V genes explain under half, and the rest has no known cause. For this sample the table gives about 92,000 clones, of which around 92% were detected only once. The top ten constitute about 3% of the sample.

The chain couples TRBV7-9 to TRBJ1-2; the D gene is possibly TRBD1, with 5 bases matching. Here the sequenced sample was peripheral blood, taken in the first trimester of pregnancy. This TCR was sampled from a female donor with multiple sclerosis, enrolled in a pregnancy study. The CDR3 region reads CASSLSGADYGYTF. In nucleotides, the sequence is TGTGCCAGCAGCTTGAGTGGGGCGGACTATGGCTACACCTTC.